What follows are 12 T cell receptor beta chains derived from one specimen sequenced in a study of blood T cell repertoires in COVID-19. The protocol was immunoSEQ multiplex PCR, while the TCRdb copy is restricted to in-frame clones and leaves out a portion. The sample has about 78,000 clones, 90% seen once. The specimen was peripheral blood. These receptors all stem from a woman between 50 and 59 years old in a cohort sampled during active COVID-19.

This sequence joins TRBV27 and TRBJ2-1; 8 bases align to TRBD2. Germline lookup yields CDR1 MNHEY and CDR2 SMNVEV (reference sequence). The V segment lost 4 bases and the J segment 4 bases; nucleotides outside the gene matches: 6. There are 15 residues in the CDR3. The CDR3 DNA sequence: TGTGCCAGCAGTTCAGCGGGAGCTGGGTACAATGAGCAGTTCTTC. Protein product: CASSSAGAGYNEQFF.

This rearrangement joins TRBV28 to TRBJ2-1; 7 nucleotides match TRBD2. V trimming: 6 bases; J trimming: 1 base; junction bases outside the gene matches: 9. From germline, CDR1 is MDHEN and CDR2 SYDVKM. The CDR3 has 16 residues. The CDR3 nucleotides are TGTGCCAGCAGGGCAAAAGGACTAGGTTCCTACAATGAGCAGTTCTTC. Amino acid sequence: CASRAKGLGSYNEQFF.

The chain has TRBV18 and TRBJ1-2, with 10 bases lining up with TRBD1. Trimming removed 6 bases from V and 4 bases from J; junction bases left unmatched: 8. Germline V gives CDR1 KGHSH, CDR2 LQKENI. CDR3 length: 15 residues. The CDR3 DNA is TGTGCCAGCTCCCCCGGACAGGGGGGATTCTATGGCTACACCTTC. It specifies CASSPGQGGFYGYTF.

CDR3 in amino acids: CATRPGESYNEQFF. CDR3 in DNA: TGTGCCACCCGGCCCGGAGAATCCTACAATGAGCAGTTCTTC. The V gene is TRBV19, the J gene TRBJ2-1, with D unresolved. V was trimmed by 10 bases and J by 1 base, leaving 14 bases between them. This CDR3 comprises 14 residues. Germline V CDR1 and CDR2: LNHDA, SQIVND (reference sequence).

The rearrangement joins TRBV7-9 to TRBJ2-3; D gene unclear. This CDR3 comprises 14 residues. Between the trimmed V and J ends, which lost 8 bases and 1 base, there was a span of 13 bases. Germline V lookup: CDR1 SEHNR, CDR2 FQNEAQ (reference sequence). CDR3 sequence reads: CASQSLAGTDTQYF. The CDR3 nucleotides read TGTGCCAGCCAGTCTTTGGCGGGCACAGATACGCAGTATTTT.

The rearrangement uses TRBV2 and TRBJ1-5; 7 nucleotides match TRBD1. Germline V gene lookup returns CDR1 SNHLY and CDR2 FYNNEI. The CDR3 contains 14 residues. V was pared by 6 bases and J by 2 bases, with 4 bases of the junction left unmatched. CDR3 in DNA: TGTGCCAGCAGACAAGACAGGGGCAATCAGCCCCAGCATTTT. Protein sequence: CASRQDRGNQPQHF. Combining the CDR3 with reference TRBV2 and TRBJ1-5 gives the whole variable domain EPEVTQTPSHQVTQMGQEVILRCVPISNHLYFYWYRQILGQKVEFLVSFYNNEISEKSEIFDDQFSVERPDGSNFTLKIRSTKLEDSAMYFCASRQDRGNQPQHFGDGTRLSIL.

CDR3: CASSLKAGSSYNEQFF. The DNA for the CDR3 is TGTGCCAGCAGTTTAAAGGCGGGTAGCTCCTACAATGAGCAGTTCTTC. This chain connects TRBV28 to TRBJ2-1, with D possibly matching TRBD2 (5 bases). V dropped 2 bases and J dropped 0 bases, with 11 bases sitting between them. Germline CDR1 reads MDHEN; CDR2 reads SYDVKM. This CDR3 region has 16 residues.

The chain has TRBV11-3 and TRBJ2-1, with TRBD2 identical over 11 bases. Germline loops: CDR1 SGHNT, CDR2 YENEEA. J was trimmed by 7 bases and V by 4 bases; bases with no gene match: 3. The length of the CDR3 is 14 residues. The CDR3 bases are TGTGCCAGCAGCTCGGGACTAGCGGCGAATGAGCAGTTCTTC. This gives the protein CASSSGLAANEQFF.

The chain joins TRBV3-1 (or the pseudogene TRBV3-2) to TRBJ1-2; D unresolved. The CDR3 sequence is 13 residues long. V lost 1 base to trimming and J lost 4 bases, with 7 bases between them. Germline V lookup: CDR1 LGHDT, CDR2 YNNKEL (reference sequence). The CDR3 sequence is CASSQGHTYGYTF. The CDR3 DNA reads as TGTGCCAGCAGCCAAGGACATACCTATGGCTACACCTTC.

This clone was seen more than once but under ten times. The chain is built from TRBV3-1 (or the pseudogene TRBV3-2) and TRBJ1-1; a possible D gene is TRBD1 (6 bases). In germline, CDR1 is LGHDT, CDR2 YNNKEL (reference sequence). The CDR3 sequence is 12 residues long. V was clipped by 4 bases and J by 11 bases, with 14 bases between them. CDR3 amino acids: CASSLQQGEAFF. Written as DNA, the CDR3 is TGTGCCAGCAGCCTACAACAGGGAGAGGCTTTCTTT.

The chain combines TRBV5-4 with TRBJ2-1; D gene ambiguous. V dropped 2 bases and J dropped 3 bases, with 12 bases sitting between them. The CDR3 extends over 15 amino acids. From germline, CDR1 is SGHNT and CDR2 YYREEE (reference sequence). The CDR3 DNA is TGTGCCAGCAGCTTAGACTCCGGCGGCTACAATGAGCAGTTCTTC. Protein: CASSLDSGGYNEQFF.

V usage is TRBV18 and J usage is TRBJ1-1, with D unclear. The CDR3 contains 14 residues. Germline CDR1 and CDR2: KGHSH and LQKENI. V was trimmed by 7 bases and J by 4 bases, leaving 16 bases between them. The CDR3 region has the DNA TGTGCCAGCTTACGAGCGGACCGGGGCACTGAAGCTTTCTTT. Translation gives CASLRADRGTEAFF.